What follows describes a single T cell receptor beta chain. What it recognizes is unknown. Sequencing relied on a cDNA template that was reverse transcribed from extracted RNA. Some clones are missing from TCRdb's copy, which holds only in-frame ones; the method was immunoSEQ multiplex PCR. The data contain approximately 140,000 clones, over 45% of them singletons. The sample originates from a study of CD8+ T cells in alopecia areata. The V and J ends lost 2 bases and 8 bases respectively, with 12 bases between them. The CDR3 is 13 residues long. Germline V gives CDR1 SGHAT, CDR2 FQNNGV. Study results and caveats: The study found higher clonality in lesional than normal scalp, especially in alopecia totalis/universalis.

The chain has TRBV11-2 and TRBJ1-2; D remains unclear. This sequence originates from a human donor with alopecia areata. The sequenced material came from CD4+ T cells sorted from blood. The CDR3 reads CASSLFSGSGYTF. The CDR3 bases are TGTGCCAGCAGCTTATTTTCAGGTTCGGGCTACACCTTC.